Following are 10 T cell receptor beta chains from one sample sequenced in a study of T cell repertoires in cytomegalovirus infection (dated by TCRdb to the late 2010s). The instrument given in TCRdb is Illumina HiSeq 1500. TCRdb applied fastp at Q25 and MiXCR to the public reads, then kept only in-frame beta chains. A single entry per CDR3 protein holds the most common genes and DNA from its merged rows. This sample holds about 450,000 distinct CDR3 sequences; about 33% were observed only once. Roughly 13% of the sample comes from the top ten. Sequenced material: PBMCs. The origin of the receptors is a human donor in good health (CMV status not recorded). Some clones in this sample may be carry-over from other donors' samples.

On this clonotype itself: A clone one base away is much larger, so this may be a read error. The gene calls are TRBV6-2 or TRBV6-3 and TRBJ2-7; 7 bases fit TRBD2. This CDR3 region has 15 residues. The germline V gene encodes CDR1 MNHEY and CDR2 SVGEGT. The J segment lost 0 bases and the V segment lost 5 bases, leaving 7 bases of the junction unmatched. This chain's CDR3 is CASSPFSGSSYEQYF. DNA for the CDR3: TGTGCCAGCAGTCCGTTTAGCGGGTCCTCCTACGAGCAGTACTTC.

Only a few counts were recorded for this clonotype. CDR3 sequence: CASQPAAGGITGELFF. The CDR3 nucleotides are TGTGCCAGCCAGCCGGCAGCGGGGGGGATCACCGGGGAGCTGTTTTTT. The V and J genes are TRBV11-2 and TRBJ2-2, with TRBD2 matching 10 bases. Germline CDR1 and CDR2: SGHAT and FQNNGV. Germline trimming cut 8 bases from V and 4 bases from J; bases unmatched to any gene: 10. The CDR3 length is 16 residues.

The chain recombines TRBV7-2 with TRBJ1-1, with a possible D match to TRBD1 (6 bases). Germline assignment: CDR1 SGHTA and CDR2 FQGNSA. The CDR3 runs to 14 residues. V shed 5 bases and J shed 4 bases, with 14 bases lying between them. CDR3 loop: CASSAVTGITEAFF. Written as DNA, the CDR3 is TGTGCCAGCAGCGCCGTTACAGGGATCACTGAAGCTTTCTTT.

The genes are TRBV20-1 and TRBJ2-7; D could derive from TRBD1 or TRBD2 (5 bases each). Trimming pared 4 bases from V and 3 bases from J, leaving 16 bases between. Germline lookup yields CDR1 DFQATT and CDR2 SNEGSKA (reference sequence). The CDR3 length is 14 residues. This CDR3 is CSATGTSRIYEQYF. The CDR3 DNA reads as TGCAGTGCTACAGGGACCAGCCGGATCTACGAGCAGTACTTC.

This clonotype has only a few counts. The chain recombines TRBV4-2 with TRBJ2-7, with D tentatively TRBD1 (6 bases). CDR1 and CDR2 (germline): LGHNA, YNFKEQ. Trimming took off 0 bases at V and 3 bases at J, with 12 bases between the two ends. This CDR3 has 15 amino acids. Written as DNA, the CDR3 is TGTGCCAGCAGCCAAGATAGGGGGACGCACTACGAGCAGTACTTC. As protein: CASSQDRGTHYEQYF.

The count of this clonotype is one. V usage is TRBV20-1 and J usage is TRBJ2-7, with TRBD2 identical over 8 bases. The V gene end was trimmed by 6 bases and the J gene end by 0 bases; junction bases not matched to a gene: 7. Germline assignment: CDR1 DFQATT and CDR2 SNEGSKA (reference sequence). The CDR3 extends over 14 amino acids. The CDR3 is CSAETSGASYEQYF. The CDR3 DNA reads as TGCAGTGCGGAAACTAGCGGAGCCTCCTACGAGCAGTACTTC.

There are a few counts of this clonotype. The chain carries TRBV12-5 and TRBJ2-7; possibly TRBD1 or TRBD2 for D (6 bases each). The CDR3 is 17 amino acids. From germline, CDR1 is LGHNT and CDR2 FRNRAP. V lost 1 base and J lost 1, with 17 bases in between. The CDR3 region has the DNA TGTGCTAGTGGTTTGGCAGAACGGGGGCCGAAGTCCTACGAGCAGTACTTC. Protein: CASGLAERGPKSYEQYF.

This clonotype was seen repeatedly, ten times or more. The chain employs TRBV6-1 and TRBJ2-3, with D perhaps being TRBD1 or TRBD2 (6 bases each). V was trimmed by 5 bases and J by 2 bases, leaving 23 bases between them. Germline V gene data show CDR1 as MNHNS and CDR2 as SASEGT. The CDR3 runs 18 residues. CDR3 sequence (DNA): TGTGCCAGCAGTTTGGGGAGAGGGGGGCTGATAATCACAGATACGCAGTATTTT. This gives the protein CASSLGRGGLIITDTQYF.

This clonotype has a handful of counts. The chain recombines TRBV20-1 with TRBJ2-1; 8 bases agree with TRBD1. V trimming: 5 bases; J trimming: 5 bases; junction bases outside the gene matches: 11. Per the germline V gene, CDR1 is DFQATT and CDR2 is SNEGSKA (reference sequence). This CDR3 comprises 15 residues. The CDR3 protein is CSARLDRVTHNEQFF. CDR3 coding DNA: TGCAGTGCTCGGCTGGACAGGGTCACGCACAATGAGCAGTTCTTC.

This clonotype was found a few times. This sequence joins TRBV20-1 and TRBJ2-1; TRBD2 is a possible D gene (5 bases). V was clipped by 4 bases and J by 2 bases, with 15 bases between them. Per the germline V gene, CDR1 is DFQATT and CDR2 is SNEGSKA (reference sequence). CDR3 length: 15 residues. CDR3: CSANYGEGTYNEQFF. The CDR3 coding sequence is TGCAGTGCTAATTATGGTGAGGGAACCTACAATGAGCAGTTCTTC.